Presented here are 30 T cell receptor beta chains from one specimen sequenced in a study of shared clonotypes between healthy human individuals. Here immunoSEQ multiplex PCR was the method, and the copy in TCRdb shows in-frame clones only, minus some. The sample holds 1,100,000 or so clones, around 78% seen once. What was sequenced was memory CD4+ T cells from PBMCs. The subset was: CD45RA-negative fraction. The source of these receptors is a man aged 18 to 30 in good health. Some clones in this sample may be carry-over from other donors' samples.

V usage is TRBV29-1 and J usage is TRBJ2-2; 7 bases match TRBD1. The CDR3 is 15 residues long. The V segment lost 4 bases and the J segment 5 bases; nucleotides outside the gene matches: 10. CDR1 is SQVTM and CDR2 is ANQGSEA in the germline V gene. CDR3 region: CSVGGQGVYTGELFF. CDR3 DNA sequence: TGCAGCGTTGGGGGTCAGGGGGTTTATACCGGGGAGCTGTTTTTT.

This sequence joins TRBV11-2 and TRBJ1-5; D unresolved. The CDR3 sequence is 15 residues long. Per germline, CDR1 SGHAT and CDR2 FQNNGV. The V end lost 1 base, the J end lost 2 bases, and 9 bases lay between the germline ends. The CDR3 reads CASSLAVQGNQPQHF. In DNA form, the CDR3 reads TGTGCCAGCAGCTTAGCGGTCCAGGGCAATCAGCCCCAGCATTTT.

The CDR3 nucleotides are TGTGCCAGCGCCGGGACAGGGGGCGTCGCTGAAGCTTTCTTT. Translation gives CASAGTGGVAEAFF. The chain employs TRBV10-3 and TRBJ1-1, with 12 nucleotides matching TRBD1. The V gene's germline CDR1 is ENHRY and CDR2 SYGVKD. The CDR3 has 14 amino acids. Trimming took 10 bases from V and 6 from J; bases not matched to a gene: 9.

The chain joins TRBV7-2 to TRBJ1-4; unclear D gene. The CDR3 sequence is 13 residues long. V lost 3 bases and J 0 bases, leaving 2 bases between the germline ends. Germline loops: CDR1 SGHTA, CDR2 FQGNSA. The DNA for the CDR3 is TGTGCCAGCAGCTTTGCAACTAATGAAAAACTGTTTTTT. Amino acids: CASSFATNEKLFF.

This clone has a handful of counts. V gene TRBV9 combines with J gene TRBJ2-3; perhaps TRBD2 as D (6 bases). V lost 0 bases to trimming and J lost 0 bases, with 17 bases between them. Germline lookup yields CDR1 SGDLS and CDR2 YYNGEE. CDR3 length equals 18 residues. CDR3 nucleotide sequence: TGTGCCAGCAGCGTAGGAGGGGAAAGCGGGCGGAGCACAGATACGCAGTATTTT. This encodes CASSVGGESGRSTDTQYF.

This clone was found a few times. This rearrangement joins TRBV7-9 to TRBJ1-5; no reliable D call. CDR1 is SEHNR, CDR2 FQNEAQ, per germline (reference sequence). There are 16 residues in the CDR3. V lost 2 bases, J lost 1 base, and 12 bases lay in between. The CDR3 region is CASSLSRGVSNQPQHF. The CDR3 DNA follows: TGTGCCAGCAGCTTAAGCAGAGGAGTAAGCAATCAGCCCCAGCATTTT.

The chain joins TRBV7-9 to TRBJ2-5, with TRBD2 as a possible D gene (6 bases). The DNA end is a closer match to TRBJ2-7, so the J assignment may be wrong. The CDR3 sequence is 15 residues long. The germline CDR1 and CDR2 sequences are SEHNR and FQNEAQ (reference sequence). CDR3: CASSLIGTPLDEQYF. The CDR3, as DNA: TGTGCCAGCAGCTTAATTGGGACTCCTCTCGACGAGCAGTACTTC.

The chain uses TRBV18 and TRBJ2-5; perhaps TRBD2 as D (6 bases). The CDR3 has 15 residues. V gave up 4 bases and J gave up 4 bases, with 16 bases separating them. In germline, CDR1 is KGHSH, CDR2 LQKENI. CDR3 sequence: CASSRNGGARETQYF. CDR3 coding DNA: TGTGCCAGCTCACGAAATGGAGGGGCCCGAGAGACCCAGTACTTC. The full variable domain, with the rest looked up from reference TRBV18 and TRBJ2-5, is NAGVMQNPRHLVRRRGQEARLRCSPMKGHSHVYWYRQLPEEGLKFMVYLQKENIIDESGMPKERFSAEFPKEGPSILRIQQVVRGDSAAYFCASSRNGGARETQYFGPGTRLLVL.

This chain links TRBV30 with TRBJ1-5; no clear D. The CDR3 is made up of 9 amino acids. V was cut by 4 bases and J by 11 bases, with 6 bases left in between. Germline assignment: CDR1 GTSNPN and CDR2 SVGIG (reference sequence). CDR3 sequence: CAWMRAQHF. The CDR3 nucleotides read TGTGCCTGGATGAGGGCCCAGCATTTT. Variable domain in full (rest from reference TRBV30 and TRBJ1-5): SQTIHQWPATLVQPVGSPLSLECTVEGTSNPNLYWYRQAAGRGLQLLFYSVGIGQISSEVPQNLSASRPQDRQFILSSKKLLLSDSGFYLCAWMRAQHFGDGTRLSIL.

For this clone: Additional DNA sequences in this sample encode the identical CDR3. The chain combines TRBV4-2 with TRBJ2-7, with 7 bases that match TRBD1. Trimming cost V 1 base and J 4 bases; bases outside gene matches: 4. The CDR3 spans 14 residues. CDR1 and CDR2 (germline): LGHNA, YNFKEQ. The CDR3 reads CASSQVGRGYEQYF. In DNA form, the CDR3 reads TGTGCCAGCAGCCAAGTCGGCAGGGGGTACGAGCAGTACTTC.

This clone occurred once. V usage is TRBV7-3 and J usage is TRBJ2-2; perhaps TRBD2 as D (6 bases). V lost 5 bases and J 4 bases, leaving 11 bases between the germline ends. Germline V gives CDR1 SGHTA, CDR2 FQGTGA. The CDR3 is made up of 14 amino acids. CDR3: CASSRLGGTGELFF. CDR3 coding DNA: TGTGCCAGCAGCCGGTTGGGAGGCACCGGGGAGCTGTTTTTT.

V is TRBV5-4 and J is TRBJ2-7, with a possible D match to TRBD2 (5 bases). The germline gives CDR1 SGHNT, CDR2 YYREEE (reference sequence). The CDR3 has 14 amino acids. V shed 3 bases and J shed 6 bases, with 16 bases lying between them. The CDR3 loop is CASSSQAAALEQYF. The CDR3, as DNA: TGTGCCAGCAGCTCGCAGGCAGCGGCCCTCGAGCAGTACTTC.

The chain links TRBV27 to TRBJ2-7; TRBD2 aligns across 7 bases. Germline V gene lookup returns CDR1 MNHEY and CDR2 SMNVEV (reference sequence). V was clipped by 1 base and J by 0 bases; unmatched bases: 15. CDR3 length: 19 amino acids. The CDR3 reads CASSLWAPRERDPSYEQYF. For the CDR3, the DNA is TGTGCCAGCAGTTTATGGGCCCCAAGGGAGCGGGACCCCTCCTACGAGCAGTACTTC.

The chain carries TRBV18 and TRBJ2-1; possible D gene TRBD2, 6 bases. CDR1 is KGHSH, CDR2 LQKENI, per germline. The CDR3 is 13 amino acids. Deletions cut 6 bases from V and 10 bases from J, with 16 bases between. As DNA, the CDR3 is TGTGCCAGCTCCCCGTCGGGGGACGGGGAGCAGTTCTTC. It specifies CASSPSGDGEQFF.

The gene calls are TRBV27 and TRBJ2-1; D is tentatively TRBD1 or TRBD2 (6 bases each). The CDR3 has 14 amino acids. The V gene lost 7 bases and the J gene lost 10 bases, with 20 bases spanning the gap. Germline V gene lookup returns CDR1 MNHEY and CDR2 SMNVEV (reference sequence). CDR3: CASTTPGGGREQFF. The CDR3 DNA is TGTGCCAGCACCACCCCCGGGGGCGGAAGGGAGCAGTTCTTC.

The sample holds one count of this clone. This rearrangement joins TRBV27 to TRBJ2-7; D is uncertain. The DNA matches TRBJ2-1 better at its end, which makes the J call doubtful. CDR1 MNHEY and CDR2 SMNVEV come from the germline V gene (reference sequence). The CDR3 has 12 residues. In nucleotides, the CDR3 is TGTGCCAGCAGTTTAGGCAGCCGTGAGCAGTTCTTC. This encodes CASSLGSREQFF.

The chain links TRBV5-4 to TRBJ2-4; D possibly matches TRBD1 or TRBD2 (6 bases each). CDR3 size: 15 residues. Germline CDR1 reads SGHNT; CDR2 reads YYREEE (reference sequence). V lost 3 bases and J 7 bases, leaving 17 bases between the germline ends. This chain's CDR3 is CASSSTGAIPNIQYF. The CDR3 DNA follows: TGTGCCAGCAGCTCAACGGGGGCCATTCCGAACATTCAGTACTTC.

Turning to this clone: The sample has other DNA sequences that encode this CDR3 too. The chain employs TRBV7-9 and TRBJ1-1; 7 bases line up with TRBD1. Germline-derived CDR1 and CDR2 are SEHNR and FQNEAQ (reference sequence). The CDR3 extends over 14 amino acids. V shed 1 base and J 2 bases; nucleotides not matched to a gene: 1. The CDR3 nucleotides are TGTGCCAGCAGCTTAGACAGGGGAAACACTGAAGCTTTCTTT. Protein sequence: CASSLDRGNTEAFF.

J is TRBJ2-1 and V is TRBV29-1; TRBD1 matches at 9 bases. The J segment lost 3 bases and the V segment lost 1 base, leaving 4 bases of the junction unmatched. The CDR3 contains 15 residues. The germline gives CDR1 SQVTM, CDR2 ANQGSEA. This CDR3 is CSVEGDRGVYNEQFF. The CDR3 DNA sequence: TGCAGCGTTGAAGGAGACAGGGGGGTCTACAATGAGCAGTTCTTC.

This rearrangement joins TRBV11-2 to TRBJ1-1; TRBD1 might be the D (5 bases). V dropped 3 bases and J dropped 6 bases, with 14 bases sitting between them. Germline loops: CDR1 SGHAT, CDR2 FQNNGV. CDR3 length: 14 residues. The DNA for the CDR3 is TGTGCCAGCAGCTTTAGTGTAGTGGGGGCTGAAGCTTTCTTT. Translation: CASSFSVVGAEAFF.

This clone was counted once. The chain links TRBV14 to TRBJ2-3; 7 positions agree with TRBD2. V lost 4 bases to trimming and J lost 9 bases; unmatched junction nucleotides: 13. The CDR3 consists of 15 residues. Germline V lookup: CDR1 SGHDN, CDR2 FVKESK. CDR3 in amino acids: CASSRRDYPPGTQYF. CDR3 sequence (DNA): TGTGCCAGCAGCCGGCGGGACTATCCCCCGGGCACGCAGTATTTT.

The count of this clone is one. The chain combines TRBV7-9 with TRBJ2-3; D is undetermined. The germline V and J ends were trimmed by 0 bases and 5 bases, with 6 bases remaining between them. The CDR3 extends over 13 amino acids. Germline CDR1 is SEHNR and CDR2 is FQNEAQ (reference sequence). The CDR3, as DNA: TGTGCCAGCAGCTTAGCGCTGGGAGATACGCAGTATTTT. Its protein product is CASSLALGDTQYF.

The genes are TRBV7-9 and TRBJ2-7, with a tentative D call TRBD1 (6 bases). Germline V gene lookup returns CDR1 SEHNR and CDR2 FQNEAQ (reference sequence). The CDR3 runs to 14 residues. V shed 6 bases and J shed 0 bases, with 12 bases lying between them. The CDR3 region has the DNA TGTGCCAGCAGTCAGGACAGCCTCTCCTACGAGCAGTACTTC. It encodes CASSQDSLSYEQYF. Filled out from reference TRBV7-9 and TRBJ2-7, the complete variable domain reads DTGVSQNPRHKITKRGQNVTFRCDPISEHNRLYWYRQTLGQGPEFLTYFQNEAQLEKSRLLSDRFSAERPKGSFSTLEIQRTEQGDSAMYLCASSQDSLSYEQYFGPGTRLTVT.

The CDR3 sequence: CASSYSIDGRTAQHF. Here the CDR3 DNA reads TGTGCCAGCAGTTACTCGATAGACGGGCGCACGGCCCAGCATTTT. This chain joins TRBV6-6 and TRBJ1-5, with D unresolved. The CDR3 has 15 amino acids. The V and J ends lost 0 bases and 11 bases respectively, with 17 bases between them. The germline gives CDR1 MNHNY, CDR2 SVGAGI (reference sequence).

V is TRBV5-1 and J is TRBJ2-7; TRBD2 matches at 10 bases. Trimming at V came to 5 bases and at J to 4 bases, leaving 12 bases not matched to a gene. Germline V lookup: CDR1 SGHRS, CDR2 YFSETQ. The CDR3 is made up of 16 amino acids. The CDR3 protein is CASREGTSGKRYEQYF. CDR3 bases: TGCGCCAGCAGAGAGGGTACTAGCGGGAAGAGGTACGAGCAGTACTTC.

The gene calls are TRBV14 and TRBJ2-7, with 10 bases aligning to TRBD1. Germline lookup yields CDR1 SGHDN and CDR2 FVKESK. The V and J ends lost 4 bases and 6 bases, in that order; junction bases with no gene match: 3. There are 13 residues in the CDR3. The CDR3 sequence: CASSRDRGLEQYF. The CDR3 DNA is TGTGCCAGCAGCCGGGACAGGGGCCTCGAGCAGTACTTC. Complete variable domain (other parts from reference TRBV14 and TRBJ2-7): EAGVTQFPSHSVIEKGQTVTLRCDPISGHDNLYWYRRVMGKEIKFLLHFVKESKQDESGMPNNRFLAERTGGTYSTLKVQPAELEDSGVYFCASSRDRGLEQYFGPGTRLTVT.

The chain joins TRBV6-5 to TRBJ2-7; D may be TRBD1 (5 bases). Trimming took 0 bases from V and 3 from J, leaving 12 bases between them. The CDR3 runs to 15 residues. CDR1 is MNHEY, CDR2 SVGAGI, per germline. Here the CDR3 DNA reads TGTGCCAGCAGTTACTCGCGTGACAGTGTCTACGAGCAGTACTTC. Its translation is CASSYSRDSVYEQYF.

The J gene is TRBJ2-2, the V gene TRBV2; no reliable D call. Germline CDR1 and CDR2: SNHLY and FYNNEI. V dropped 4 bases and J dropped 6 bases, with 9 bases sitting between them. CDR3 size: 13 residues. The CDR3 coding sequence is TGTGCCAGCAGTGGGAGCGCGGCCGGGGAGCTGTTTTTT. It yields the protein CASSGSAAGELFF.

The chain couples TRBV18 to TRBJ1-3; D is perhaps TRBD1 (5 bases). Germline-derived CDR1 and CDR2 are KGHSH and LQKENI. This CDR3 has 16 residues. V lost 6 bases and J lost 3, with 18 bases in between. The DNA for the CDR3 is TGTGCCAGCTCCGGTGGAGGGGCTAAGGGTGGAAACACCATATATTTT. Protein product: CASSGGGAKGGNTIYF.

The genes are TRBV2 and TRBJ2-1, with 10 bases aligning to TRBD2. With 10 bases clipped from V and 5 bases from J, the junction kept 8 bases outside the gene matches. Looked up from germline, CDR1 is SNHLY and CDR2 is FYNNEI. The CDR3 is 14 residues long. The CDR3 is CANALAGVNNEQFF. CDR3 coding DNA: TGTGCCAACGCTCTAGCGGGAGTTAACAATGAGCAGTTCTTC.